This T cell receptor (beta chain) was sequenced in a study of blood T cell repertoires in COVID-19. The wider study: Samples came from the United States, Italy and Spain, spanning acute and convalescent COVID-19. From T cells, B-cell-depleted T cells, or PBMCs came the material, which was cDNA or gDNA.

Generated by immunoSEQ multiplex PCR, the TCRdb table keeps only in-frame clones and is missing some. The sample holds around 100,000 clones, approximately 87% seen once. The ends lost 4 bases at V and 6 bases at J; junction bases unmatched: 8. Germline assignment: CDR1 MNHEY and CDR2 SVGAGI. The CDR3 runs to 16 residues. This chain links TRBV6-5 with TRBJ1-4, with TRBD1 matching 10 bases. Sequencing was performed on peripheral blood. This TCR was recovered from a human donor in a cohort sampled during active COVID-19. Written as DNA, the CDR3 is TGTGCCAGCAGTTCCAACTCCGGGACAGGGGATGAAAAACTGTTTTTT. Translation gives CASSSNSGTGDEKLFF.